This record covers a single T cell receptor beta chain. The antigen remains unidentified. These data come from a study of cytomegalovirus exposure and HLA in healthy donors. Across the study: Caucasian-associated ancestry cluster membership applied to over 80% of nearly 400 genotyped donors. Study results and limitations: Sequencing likely caused a cluster of highly shared sequence variants.

The V gene end was trimmed by 1 base and the J gene end by 8 bases; junction bases not matched to a gene: 18. The CDR3 is 18 residues long. From germline, CDR1 is MGHRA and CDR2 YSYEKL. The PCR made use of 60 Vbeta and 13 Jbeta primers. Original processing methods: Later work found 74 million or so unique TCR beta chains, with approximately 12 million shared. Some clones are missing from TCRdb's copy, which holds only in-frame ones; the method was immunoSEQ multiplex PCR. That table gives V, J and clone size, and the DNA gave D and trimming. This table lists 70,000 to 80,000 clones. The genes are TRBV4-1 and TRBJ1-2, with 8 bases matching TRBD1. Sequencing was carried out using PBMCs. The TCR originated in a man aged 40-50 years in good health and CMV-seronegative. This CDR3 reads CASSQVYPGQASGRGYTF. As DNA, the CDR3 is TGCGCCAGCAGCCAAGTGTACCCGGGACAGGCCAGTGGAAGGGGCTACACCTTC.